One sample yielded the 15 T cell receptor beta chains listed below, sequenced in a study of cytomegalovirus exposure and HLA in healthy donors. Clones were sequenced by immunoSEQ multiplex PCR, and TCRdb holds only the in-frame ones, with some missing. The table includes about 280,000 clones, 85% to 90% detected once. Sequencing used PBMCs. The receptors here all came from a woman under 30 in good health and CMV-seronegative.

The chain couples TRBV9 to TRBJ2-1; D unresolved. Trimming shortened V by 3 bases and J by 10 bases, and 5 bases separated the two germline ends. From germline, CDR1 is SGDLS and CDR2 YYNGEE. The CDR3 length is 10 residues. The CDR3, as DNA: TGTGCCAGCAGCGGGAGAGAGCAGTTCTTC. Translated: CASSGREQFF.

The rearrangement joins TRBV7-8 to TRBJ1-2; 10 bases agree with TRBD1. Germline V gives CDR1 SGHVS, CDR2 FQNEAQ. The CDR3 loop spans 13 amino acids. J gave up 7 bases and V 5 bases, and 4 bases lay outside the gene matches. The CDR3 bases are TGTGCCAGCAGCCCCGGACAGGGGGTTGGCTACACCTTC. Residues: CASSPGQGVGYTF.

The CDR3: CATSFDRDYGYTF. Here the CDR3 DNA reads TGTGCCACCTCCTTCGACAGGGACTATGGCTACACCTTC. The rearrangement uses TRBV10-3 and TRBJ1-2; 7 bases are a match to TRBD1. After removal of 10 bases from V and 3 bases from J, the junction contained 8 bases not matched to a gene. Germline loops: CDR1 ENHRY, CDR2 SYGVKD. The CDR3 has 13 residues.

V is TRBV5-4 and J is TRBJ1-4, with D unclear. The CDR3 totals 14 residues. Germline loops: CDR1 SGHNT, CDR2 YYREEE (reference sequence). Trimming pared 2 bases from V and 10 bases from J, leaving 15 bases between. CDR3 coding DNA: TGTGCCAGCAGCTTAAACCCTAACCGGGGAAAACTGTTTTTT. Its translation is CASSLNPNRGKLFF. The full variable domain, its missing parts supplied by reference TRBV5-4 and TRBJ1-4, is ETGVTQSPTHLIKTRGQQVTLRCSSQSGHNTVSWYQQALGQGPQFIFQYYREEENGRGNFPPRFSGLQFPNYSSELNVNALELDDSALYLCASSLNPNRGKLFFGSGTQLSVL.

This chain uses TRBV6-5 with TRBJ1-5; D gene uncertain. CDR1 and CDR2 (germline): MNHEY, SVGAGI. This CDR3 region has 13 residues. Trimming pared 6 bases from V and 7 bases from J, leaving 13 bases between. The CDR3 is CASSLAGSQPQHF. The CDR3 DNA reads TGTGCCAGCAGCCTTGCCGGGAGCCAGCCCCAGCATTTT.

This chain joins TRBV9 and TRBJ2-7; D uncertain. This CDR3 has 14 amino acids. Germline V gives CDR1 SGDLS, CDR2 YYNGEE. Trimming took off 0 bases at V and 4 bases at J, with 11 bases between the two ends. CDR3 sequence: CASSVGAPPYEQYF. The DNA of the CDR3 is TGTGCCAGCAGCGTAGGAGCCCCGCCGTACGAGCAGTACTTC.

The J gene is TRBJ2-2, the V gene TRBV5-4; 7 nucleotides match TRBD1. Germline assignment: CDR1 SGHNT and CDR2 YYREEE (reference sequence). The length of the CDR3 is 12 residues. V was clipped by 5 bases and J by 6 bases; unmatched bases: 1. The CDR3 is CASSDRAGELFF. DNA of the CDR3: TGTGCCAGCAGTGACAGGGCCGGGGAGCTGTTTTTT.

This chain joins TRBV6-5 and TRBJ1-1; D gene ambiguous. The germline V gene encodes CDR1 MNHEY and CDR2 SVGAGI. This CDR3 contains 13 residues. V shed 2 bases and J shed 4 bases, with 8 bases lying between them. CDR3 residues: CASSYGASTEAFF. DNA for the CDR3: TGTGCCAGCAGTTACGGAGCGAGCACTGAAGCTTTCTTT.

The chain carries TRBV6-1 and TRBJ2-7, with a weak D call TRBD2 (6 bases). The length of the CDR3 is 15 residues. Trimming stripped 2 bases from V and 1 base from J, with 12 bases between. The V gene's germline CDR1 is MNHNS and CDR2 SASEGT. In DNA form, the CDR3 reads TGTGCCAGCAGTGAATCGTTAGCGGCTTCCTACGAGCAGTACTTC. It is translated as CASSESLAASYEQYF.

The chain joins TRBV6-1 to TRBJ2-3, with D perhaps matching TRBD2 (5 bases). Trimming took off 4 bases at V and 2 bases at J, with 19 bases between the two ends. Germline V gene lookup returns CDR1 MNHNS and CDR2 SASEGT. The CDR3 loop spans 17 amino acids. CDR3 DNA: TGTGCCAGCAGTGCGTTTGGAGGAAACTATCCCACAGATACGCAGTATTTT. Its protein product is CASSAFGGNYPTDTQYF.

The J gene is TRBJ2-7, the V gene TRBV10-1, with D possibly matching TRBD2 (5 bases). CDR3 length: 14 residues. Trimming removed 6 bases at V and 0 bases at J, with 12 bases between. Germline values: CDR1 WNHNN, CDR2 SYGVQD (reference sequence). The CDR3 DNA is TGCGCCAGCAGCCGGGATCCCAGCTCCTACGAGCAGTACTTC. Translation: CASSRDPSSYEQYF.

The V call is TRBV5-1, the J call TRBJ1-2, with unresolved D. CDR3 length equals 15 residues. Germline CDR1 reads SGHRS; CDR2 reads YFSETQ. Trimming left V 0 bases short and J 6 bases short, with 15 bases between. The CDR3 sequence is CASSLEPAGRDGYTF. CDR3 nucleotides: TGCGCCAGCAGCTTGGAACCGGCGGGGAGGGATGGCTACACCTTC.

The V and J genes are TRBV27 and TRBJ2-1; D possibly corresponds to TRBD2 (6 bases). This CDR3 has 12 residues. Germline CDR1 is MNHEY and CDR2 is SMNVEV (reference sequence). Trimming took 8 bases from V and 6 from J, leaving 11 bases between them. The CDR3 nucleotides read TGTGCCAGCCTTGGGGGAGGCAATGAGCAGTTCTTC. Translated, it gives CASLGGGNEQFF.

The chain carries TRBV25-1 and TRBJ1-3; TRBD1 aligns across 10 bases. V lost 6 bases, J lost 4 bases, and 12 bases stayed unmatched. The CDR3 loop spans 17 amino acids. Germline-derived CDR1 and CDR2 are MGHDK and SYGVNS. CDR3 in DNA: TGTGCCAGCAGCCCCTTATCGACAGGGGGCCTAGGAAACACCATATATTTT. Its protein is CASSPLSTGGLGNTIYF.

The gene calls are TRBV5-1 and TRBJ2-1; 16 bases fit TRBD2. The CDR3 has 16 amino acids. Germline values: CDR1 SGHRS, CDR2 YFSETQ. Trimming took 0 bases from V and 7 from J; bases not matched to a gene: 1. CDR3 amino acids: CASSLAGLAGGNEQFF. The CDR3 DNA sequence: TGCGCCAGCAGCTTGGCGGGACTAGCGGGAGGGAATGAGCAGTTCTTC.